Below are 5 T cell receptor beta chains sequenced from a single sample in a study of T-cell reconstitution after alpha-beta-depleted transplantation in children. Unique molecular identifiers were incorporated into the prepared TCRbeta library. TCRdb itself ran the PCR reads through MiXCR, one entry per CDR3 protein. The table lists a few hundred thousand distinct CDR3 sequences, 25% to 30% of them singletons. The sequences come from PBMCs, collected before TCRalphabeta/CD19-depleted stem cell transplant. The source of these receptors is a boy less than two years old with Wiskott-Aldrich syndrome, due to receive a stem cell transplant.

There are a few counts of this clonotype. The chain recombines TRBV20-1 with TRBJ2-1, with 12 bases aligning to TRBD2. The CDR3 spans 14 residues. V lost 4 bases and J lost 4; bases outside the gene matches: 2. Germline-derived CDR1 and CDR2 are DFQATT and SNEGSKA (reference sequence). CDR3 in amino acids: CSATSGRDYNEQFF. The DNA for the CDR3 is TGCAGTGCTACTAGCGGGAGGGATTACAATGAGCAGTTCTTC.

The chain links TRBV20-1 to TRBJ2-3, with a tentative D call TRBD1 (6 bases). Germline lookup yields CDR1 DFQATT and CDR2 SNEGSKA (reference sequence). This CDR3 has 13 amino acids. Trimming left V 6 bases short and J 3 bases short, with 13 bases between. The CDR3, as DNA: TGCAGTGCGCGTAGCAGGGGAACAGATACGCAGTATTTT. As protein: CSARSRGTDTQYF.

This clonotype has a handful of counts. The chain combines TRBV15 with TRBJ2-3; D remains ambiguous. The CDR3 totals 12 residues. Germline V CDR1 and CDR2: LNHNV, YYDKDF (reference sequence). Trimming stripped 3 bases from V and 5 bases from J, with 6 bases between. The CDR3 region is CATSSSLDTQYF. CDR3 nucleotide sequence: TGTGCCACCAGCAGCTCATTAGATACGCAGTATTTT.

As for this clonotype: In this CDR3 the conserved last residue, phenylalanine or tryptophan, is missing, so a read error is likely. This rearrangement joins TRBV29-1 to TRBJ2-1, with D possibly being TRBD1 (5 bases). There are 8 residues in the CDR3. Germline V gene sequence: CDR1 SQVTM, CDR2 ANQGSEA. In DNA, the CDR3 is TGCAGAGGGGATGAGCAGTTCTTA. Amino acid sequence: CRGDEQFL.

DNA for the CDR3: TGTGCCAGTAGCCCCGGGGAATACACTGAAGCTTTCTTT. Its translation: CASSPGEYTEAFF. The chain uses TRBV19 and TRBJ1-1; D is ambiguous. The V gene's germline CDR1 is LNHDA and CDR2 SQIVND (reference sequence). Deletions cut 6 bases from V and 3 bases from J, with 11 bases between. The CDR3 has 13 residues.